This passage covers 3 T cell receptor beta chains from one sample sequenced in a study of shared clonotypes between healthy human individuals. Assay used: immunoSEQ multiplex PCR; TCRdb lists only in-frame clones, some missing. The sample has roughly 2.1 million clones, more than 85% seen once. In the naive CD8 group, cells lacked CD45RO and were positively selected for CCR7, so terminally differentiated effector memory CD45RA+ cells were left out. Sequencing used naive CD8+ T cells from PBMCs. The source is a man younger than 35 in good health. Some clones in this sample may be carry-over from other donors' samples.

The chain joins TRBV28 to TRBJ1-2; 8 bases map to TRBD1. J lost 4 bases, V lost 3 bases, and 4 bases had no gene match. CDR1 is MDHEN, CDR2 SYDVKM, per germline. The CDR3 is made up of 14 amino acids. The CDR3, as DNA: TGTGCCAGCAGTTTTCCGGACAGGGCCTATGGCTACACCTTC. Its protein is CASSFPDRAYGYTF.

The V gene is TRBV5-1, the J gene TRBJ2-7; D is undetermined. The CDR3 spans 14 residues. Trimming left V 7 bases short and J 0 bases short, with 14 bases between. From germline, CDR1 is SGHRS and CDR2 YFSETQ. CDR3 residues: CASALTSDSYEQYF. For the CDR3, the DNA is TGCGCCAGCGCCCTTACCAGCGACTCCTACGAGCAGTACTTC.

This clone has just a few counts. The identical CDR3 is also encoded by other nucleotide sequences in the sample. J is TRBJ1-2 and V is TRBV28, with D hard to call. Trimming stripped 3 bases from V and 2 bases from J, with 7 bases between. CDR3 length: 13 residues. CDR1 is MDHEN and CDR2 is SYDVKM in the germline V gene. CDR3 sequence: CASSFPGNYGYTF. CDR3 nucleotide sequence: TGTGCCAGCAGTTTCCCGGGGAACTATGGCTACACCTTC.